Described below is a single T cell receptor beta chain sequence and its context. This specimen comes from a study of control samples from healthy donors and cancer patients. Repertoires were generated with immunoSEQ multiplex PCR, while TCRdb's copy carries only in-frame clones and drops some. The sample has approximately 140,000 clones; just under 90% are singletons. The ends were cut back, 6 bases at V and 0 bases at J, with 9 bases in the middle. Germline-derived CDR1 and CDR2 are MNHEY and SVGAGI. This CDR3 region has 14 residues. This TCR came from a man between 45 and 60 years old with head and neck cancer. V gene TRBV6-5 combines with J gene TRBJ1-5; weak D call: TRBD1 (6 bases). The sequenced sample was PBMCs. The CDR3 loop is CASRQGGSNQPQHF. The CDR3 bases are TGTGCCAGCAGACAGGGAGGTAGCAATCAGCCCCAGCATTTT.